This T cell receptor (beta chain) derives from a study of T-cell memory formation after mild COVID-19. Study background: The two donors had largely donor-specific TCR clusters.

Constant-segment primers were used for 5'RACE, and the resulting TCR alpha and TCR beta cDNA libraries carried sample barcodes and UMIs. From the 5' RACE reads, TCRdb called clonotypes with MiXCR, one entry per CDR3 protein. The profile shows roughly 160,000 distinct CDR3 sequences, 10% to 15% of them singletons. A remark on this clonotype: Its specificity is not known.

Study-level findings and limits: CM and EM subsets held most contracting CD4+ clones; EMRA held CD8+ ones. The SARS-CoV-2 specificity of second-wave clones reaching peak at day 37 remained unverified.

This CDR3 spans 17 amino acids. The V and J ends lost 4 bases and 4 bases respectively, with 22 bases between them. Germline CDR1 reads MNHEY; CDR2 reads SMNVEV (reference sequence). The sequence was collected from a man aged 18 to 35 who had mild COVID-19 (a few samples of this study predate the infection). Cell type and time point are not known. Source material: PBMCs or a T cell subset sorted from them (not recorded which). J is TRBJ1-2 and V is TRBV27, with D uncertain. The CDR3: CASSSTFRRRQLYGYTF. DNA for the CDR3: TGTGCCAGCAGTTCAACCTTTCGAAGGCGCCAGCTCTATGGCTACACCTTC.